This TCR beta chain was captured in a study of control samples from healthy donors and cancer patients. This clone came up once. Data came from immunoSEQ multiplex PCR; TCRdb stores just in-frame clones and leaves some out. There are roughly 9,700 clones in the sample; roughly 88% occur only once, and 20% to 25% lies in the top ten. The specimen was PBMCs. The TCR originated in a man aged 55 to 70 with colorectal cancer.

The CDR3 spells CATTGRNNEQFF. The CDR3 nucleotides read TGTGCCACTACAGGAAGGAACAATGAGCAGTTCTTC. The V and J genes are TRBV6-6 and TRBJ2-1; D perhaps matches TRBD1 (5 bases). This CDR3 spans 12 amino acids. The V gene's germline CDR1 is MNHNY and CDR2 SVGAGI (reference sequence). V shed 10 bases and J shed 5 bases, with 12 bases lying between them.